This T cell receptor (beta chain) was retrieved from a study of T cell responses to AZD1222 COVID-19 vaccine. Whole-study results and caveats: Reports indicate that nearly half of spike-specific TCRs are directed at unmutated variant regions.

With respect to this clone: Its antigen is undetermined.

Using immunoSEQ multiplex PCR, the repertoire was profiled, and TCRdb retains in-frame clones only, with some absent. The sample records 99,000 or so clones, roughly 90% being singletons. This CDR3 region has 19 residues. V lost 2 bases and J lost 0, with 19 bases in between. Germline V gives CDR1 MNHEY, CDR2 SVGEGT. The rearrangement joins TRBV6-2 or TRBV6-3 to TRBJ2-2; D is ambiguous. The sequencing here drew on peripheral blood, taken on day 0 of AZD1222 vaccination. The TCR comes from an adult in good health. The DNA of the CDR3 is TGTGCCAGCAGTTACCTTGGTACCGACTTCCTCGCGAACACCGGGGAGCTGTTTTTT. This codes for CASSYLGTDFLANTGELFF.